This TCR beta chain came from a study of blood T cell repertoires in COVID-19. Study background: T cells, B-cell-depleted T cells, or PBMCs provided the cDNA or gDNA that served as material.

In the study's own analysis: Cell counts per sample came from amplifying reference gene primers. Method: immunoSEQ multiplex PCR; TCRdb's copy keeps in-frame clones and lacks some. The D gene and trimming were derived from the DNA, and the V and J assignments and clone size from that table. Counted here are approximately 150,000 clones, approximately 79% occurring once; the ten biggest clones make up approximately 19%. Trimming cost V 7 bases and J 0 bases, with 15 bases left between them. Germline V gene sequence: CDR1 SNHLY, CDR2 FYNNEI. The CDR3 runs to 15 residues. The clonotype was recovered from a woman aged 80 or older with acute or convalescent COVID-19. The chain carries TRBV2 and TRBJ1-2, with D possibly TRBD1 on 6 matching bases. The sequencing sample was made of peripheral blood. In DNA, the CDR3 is TGTGCCAGCAATTCCAAGGACAGCCCTAACTATGGCTACACCTTC. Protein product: CASNSKDSPNYGYTF.